Presented here are 26 T cell receptor beta chains from one specimen sequenced in a study of blood T cell repertoires in COVID-19 (dated by TCRdb to about 2020). Library preparation was by the immunoSEQ multiplex PCR assay. This is the immuneACCESS table as TCRdb keeps it, with only in-frame sequences that have V and J called. A part of the clones is gone; compared with another copy, unresolved V genes explain less than half, and the rest is unexplained. The sample includes about 210,000 clones, with roughly 82% observed a single time. The top ten clones comprise approximately 7.8% of the sample. The material sequenced was peripheral blood. All receptors derive from a woman aged 60 to 75 with COVID-19, enrolled during active disease.

CDR3 sequence reads: CASSLGRQRGRNTGELFF. The DNA of the CDR3 is TGTGCCAGCAGCTTAGGTCGACAGCGGGGGAGAAACACCGGGGAGCTGTTTTTT. V and J are TRBV7-8 and TRBJ2-2, with 8 nucleotides matching TRBD2. Unmatched junction bases numbered 9, after V lost 1 base and J lost 2 bases. The CDR3 sequence is 18 residues long. CDR1 and CDR2 from the germline V gene are SGHVS and FQNEAQ. The full variable domain, rest sourced from reference TRBV7-8 and TRBJ2-2, is GAGVSQSPRYKVAKRGQDVALRCDPISGHVSLFWYQQALGQGPEFLTYFQNEAQLDKSGLPSDRFFAERPEGSVSTLKIQRTQQEDSAVYLCASSLGRQRGRNTGELFFGEGSRLTVL.

The chain has TRBV4-3 and TRBJ2-7, with D possibly TRBD1 on 5 matching bases. V lost 1 base and J lost 0, with 16 bases in between. Germline V lookup: CDR1 LGHNA, CDR2 YSLEER. CDR3 length equals 17 residues. The CDR3 DNA follows: TGCGCCAGCAGCCAAGGATCGAACAGGCTAAGCTCCTACGAGCAGTACTTC. Translation: CASSQGSNRLSSYEQYF.

The V and J genes are TRBV30 and TRBJ2-7, with 9 bases aligning to TRBD1. The CDR3 loop spans 15 amino acids. V lost 2 bases to trimming and J lost 3 bases; unmatched junction nucleotides: 8. Germline V gene sequence: CDR1 GTSNPN, CDR2 SVGIG (reference sequence). The CDR3 reads CAWSRGQGIVYEQYF. DNA for the CDR3: TGTGCCTGGAGTCGGGGACAGGGAATCGTCTACGAGCAGTACTTC.

V and J are TRBV4-2 and TRBJ2-3; D ambiguous. Germline CDR1 LGHNA, CDR2 YNFKEQ. Between the trimmed V and J ends, which lost 0 bases and 0 bases, there was a span of 10 bases. This CDR3 has 16 residues. The CDR3 DNA follows: TGTGCCAGCAGCCAAGATGCAATAGCTAGCACAGATACGCAGTATTTT. Protein: CASSQDAIASTDTQYF.

This clone was recorded at least ten times. The chain couples TRBV10-3 to TRBJ1-3, with D possibly being TRBD1 (6 bases). Germline CDR1 reads ENHRY; CDR2 reads SYGVKD. Trimming removed 10 bases at V and 0 bases at J, with 16 bases between. There are 15 residues in the CDR3. The CDR3 DNA reads as TGTGCCAGCACCTCTCCGACAGGCTCTGGAAACACCATATATTTT. Translation gives CASTSPTGSGNTIYF.

The rearrangement links TRBV24-1 to TRBJ2-2, with a possible D match to TRBD1 (6 bases). CDR3 length: 14 amino acids. Per germline, CDR1 KGHDR and CDR2 SFDVKD. The V end lost 7 bases, the J end lost 4 bases, and 12 bases lay between the germline ends. The CDR3 spells CATSHGQITGELFF. CDR3 bases: TGTGCCACCAGCCACGGACAGATCACCGGGGAGCTGTTTTTT.

This clone was found once. V is TRBV10-1 and J is TRBJ2-7; D gene unclear. The germline CDR1 and CDR2 sequences are WNHNN and SYGVQD (reference sequence). V lost 3 bases to trimming and J lost 0 bases, with 9 bases between them. The CDR3 is made up of 14 amino acids. This CDR3 reads CASSEPAISYEQYF. The CDR3 DNA sequence: TGCGCCAGCAGTGAACCCGCTATCTCCTACGAGCAGTACTTC.

The gene calls are TRBV7-2 and TRBJ2-4; D gene unclear. CDR1 and CDR2 from the germline V gene are SGHTA and FQGNSA. Trimming cost V 1 base and J 5 bases, with 6 bases left between them. There are 13 residues in the CDR3. The CDR3 DNA reads TGTGCCAGCAGCTTAGGGCTGGAAAACATTCAGTACTTC. It specifies CASSLGLENIQYF.

The rearrangement links TRBV19 to TRBJ1-4, with TRBD1 as a possible D gene (5 bases). V lost 3 bases, J lost 5 bases, and 10 bases lay in between. The CDR3 sequence is 14 residues long. The germline gives CDR1 LNHDA, CDR2 SQIVND (reference sequence). The CDR3 loop reads CASSIQGSNEKLFF. CDR3 nucleotide sequence: TGTGCCAGTAGTATCCAGGGTAGCAATGAAAAACTGTTTTTT.

This clone was observed a single time. The V call is TRBV6-5, the J call TRBJ2-5; 13 bases fit TRBD2. Trimming cost V 6 bases and J 2 bases; bases outside gene matches: 3. The germline gives CDR1 MNHEY, CDR2 SVGAGI. There are 15 residues in the CDR3. The CDR3 DNA reads as TGTGCCAGCAGCCCGGGACTAGCGGGACAAGAGACCCAGTACTTC. Encoded protein: CASSPGLAGQETQYF.

The rearrangement joins TRBV10-3 to TRBJ2-1; D possibly corresponds to TRBD1 (5 bases). The germline V gene encodes CDR1 ENHRY and CDR2 SYGVKD. This CDR3 region has 17 residues. V was cut by 0 bases and J by 6 bases, with 18 bases left in between. This chain's CDR3 is CAISESAGPNPLNEQFF. In DNA form, the CDR3 reads TGTGCCATCAGTGAGTCTGCAGGGCCCAACCCCCTCAATGAGCAGTTCTTC.

The chain uses TRBV28 and TRBJ2-7, with D possibly TRBD2 on 5 matching bases. The CDR3 runs to 15 residues. Germline CDR1 MDHEN, CDR2 SYDVKM. Trimming cost V 6 bases and J 3 bases, with 18 bases left between them. The CDR3 coding sequence is TGTGCCAGCAGCCCTGGAACCGAGGGTATCTACGAGCAGTACGTC. Translating it yields CASSPGTEGIYEQYV.

The rearrangement links TRBV13 to TRBJ2-1; 15 bases agree with TRBD2. The V gene end was trimmed by 4 bases and the J gene end by 1 base; junction bases not matched to a gene: 5. The CDR3 runs 18 residues. The germline V gene has CDR1 PRHDT and CDR2 FYEKMQ (reference sequence). CDR3 nucleotides: TGTGCCAGCAGCTCGGGACTAGCGGGAGGAAGGTCCTACAATGAGCAGTTCTTC. Its protein is CASSSGLAGGRSYNEQFF. Using reference TRBV13 and TRBJ2-1 for the parts outside the CDR3, the full variable domain is AAGVIQSPRHLIKEKRETATLKCYPIPRHDTVYWYQQGPGQDPQFLISFYEKMQSDKGSIPDRFSAQQFSDYHSELNMSSLELGDSALYFCASSSGLAGGRSYNEQFFGPGTRLTVL.

CDR3 region: CASRSSYEQYF. DNA of the CDR3: TGTGCCAGCAGGAGCTCCTACGAGCAGTACTTC. The chain recombines TRBV7-2 with TRBJ2-7, with D unclear. The germline V and J ends were trimmed by 6 bases and 0 bases, with 3 bases remaining between them. The germline gives CDR1 SGHTA, CDR2 FQGNSA. CDR3 length: 11 residues.

This clone was recorded only once. The CDR3 sequence is CASSQAVSGNIQYF. In DNA, the CDR3 is TGTGCCAGCAGCCAAGCTGTGAGCGGGAACATTCAGTACTTC. The chain combines TRBV14 with TRBJ2-4; D might be TRBD2 (6 bases). This CDR3 has 14 residues. Germline values: CDR1 SGHDN, CDR2 FVKESK. V gave up 1 base and J gave up 7 bases, with 11 bases separating them. Looking up the rest from reference TRBV14 and TRBJ2-4 gives the full variable domain: EAGVTQFPSHSVIEKGQTVTLRCDPISGHDNLYWYRRVMGKEIKFLLHFVKESKQDESGMPNNRFLAERTGGTYSTLKVQPAELEDSGVYFCASSQAVSGNIQYFGAGTRLSVL.

The chain is built from TRBV9 and TRBJ2-6; D ambiguous. Looked up from germline, CDR1 is SGDLS and CDR2 is YYNGEE. V was clipped by 0 bases and J by 3 bases, with 7 bases between them. This CDR3 comprises 15 residues. CDR3 sequence: CASSVAGSGANVLTF. For the CDR3, the DNA is TGTGCCAGCAGCGTAGCCGGTAGTGGGGCCAACGTCCTGACTTTC.

The V call is TRBV2, the J call TRBJ1-2; unclear D gene. Germline V gene data show CDR1 as SNHLY and CDR2 as FYNNEI. This CDR3 is 12 amino acids long. Trimming pared 1 base from V and 9 bases from J, leaving 9 bases between. This CDR3 is CASSEEGVSYTF. The CDR3 DNA is TGTGCCAGCAGTGAAGAGGGAGTAAGCTACACCTTC.

The chain combines TRBV7-6 with TRBJ1-5, with 9 bases identical to TRBD1. CDR1 and CDR2 from the germline V gene are SGHVS and FNYEAQ. CDR3 size: 17 residues. The J segment lost 5 bases and the V segment lost 5 bases, leaving 13 bases of the junction unmatched. In nucleotides, the CDR3 is TGTGCCAGCAGCCTCGCGTGGGGACAGGGAAAATATCAGCCCCAGCATTTT. It codes for CASSLAWGQGKYQPQHF.

The chain uses TRBV18 and TRBJ2-3; TRBD1 is a possible D gene (6 bases). Looked up from germline, CDR1 is KGHSH and CDR2 is LQKENI. The CDR3 has 16 amino acids. The ends were cut back, 2 bases at V and 5 bases at J, with 17 bases in the middle. The CDR3 coding sequence is TGTGCCAGCTCACCAAGGGGGACACAAACGATAGATACGCAGTATTTT. This gives the protein CASSPRGTQTIDTQYF.

J is TRBJ1-1 and V is TRBV11-3; 7 nucleotides align to TRBD1. The CDR3 is made up of 14 amino acids. Germline-derived CDR1 and CDR2 are SGHNT and YENEEA. V was clipped by 5 bases and J by 8 bases; unmatched bases: 11. The CDR3 reads CASSPLDRPEEAFF. CDR3 DNA sequence: TGTGCCAGCAGCCCTTTGGACAGGCCAGAGGAAGCTTTCTTT.

This clone was seen a single time. The chain joins TRBV5-8 to TRBJ1-1; D unclear. Trimming removed 2 bases from V and 2 bases from J, with 19 bases in between. The CDR3 consists of 17 residues. From germline, CDR1 is SGHTS and CDR2 YDEGEE. CDR3 sequence (DNA): TGTGCCAGCAGCTTCGCCAACCTCATCGGTATTAACACTGAAGCTTTCTTT. Protein: CASSFANLIGINTEAFF.

A few counts support this clone. V is TRBV10-1 and J is TRBJ2-3; 12 nucleotides agree with TRBD2. The CDR3 has 17 amino acids. The junction had 7 bases not matched to a gene; V was cut back by 6 bases and J by 0 bases. Germline assignment: CDR1 WNHNN and CDR2 SYGVQD (reference sequence). The CDR3 loop is CASSPWTSGDSTDTQYF. CDR3 DNA sequence: TGCGCCAGCAGCCCCTGGACTAGCGGGGATAGCACAGATACGCAGTATTTT.

There are a few counts of this clone. J is TRBJ2-7 and V is TRBV7-2, with 8 nucleotides matching TRBD1. V shed 6 bases and J 3 bases; nucleotides not matched to a gene: 4. The CDR3 sequence is 13 residues long. Germline assignment: CDR1 SGHTA and CDR2 FQGNSA. The chain's CDR3 is CASSWDRFYEQYF. The CDR3, as DNA: TGTGCCAGCAGTTGGGACAGGTTCTACGAGCAGTACTTC.

The genes are TRBV15 and TRBJ1-1; D call uncertain. This CDR3 is built from 15 residues. The ends were cut back, 5 bases at V and 1 base at J, with 14 bases in the middle. Germline V gene sequence: CDR1 LNHNV, CDR2 YYDKDF (reference sequence). CDR3 nucleotides: TGTGCCACCAGCCGACGAGGGTGGACGAACACTGAAGCTTTCTTT. This sequence encodes CATSRRGWTNTEAFF.

The chain uses TRBV4-3 and TRBJ2-2; the match to TRBD1 covers 9 bases. V lost 4 bases and J lost 9; bases outside the gene matches: 6. The CDR3 contains 14 residues. CDR1 and CDR2 from the germline V gene are LGHNA and YSLEER. CDR3 amino acids: CASSRDRDGWELFF. The CDR3 nucleotides read TGCGCCAGCAGCCGGGACAGGGACGGCTGGGAGCTGTTTTTT.

V usage is TRBV7-6 and J usage is TRBJ1-5; TRBD1 matches at 8 bases. Looked up from germline, CDR1 is SGHVS and CDR2 is FNYEAQ. V was pared by 5 bases and J by 0 bases, with 18 bases of the junction left unmatched. The CDR3 length is 20 residues. The CDR3 region has the DNA TGTGCCAGCAGCACCACAAAGTGGGACAGGATGGGGTATAGCAATCAGCCCCAGCATTTT. This codes for CASSTTKWDRMGYSNQPQHF.